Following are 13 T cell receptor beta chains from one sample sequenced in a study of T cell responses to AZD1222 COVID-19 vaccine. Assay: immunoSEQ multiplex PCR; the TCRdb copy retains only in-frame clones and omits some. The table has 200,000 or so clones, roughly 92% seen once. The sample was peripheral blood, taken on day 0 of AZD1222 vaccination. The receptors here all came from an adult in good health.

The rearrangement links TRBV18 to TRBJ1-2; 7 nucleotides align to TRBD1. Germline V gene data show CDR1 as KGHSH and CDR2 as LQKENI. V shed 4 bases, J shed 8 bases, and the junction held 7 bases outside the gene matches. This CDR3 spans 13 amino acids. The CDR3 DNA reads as TGTGCCAGCTCACGCCAGGGGGTAGGAGGCTACACCTTC. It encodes CASSRQGVGGYTF.

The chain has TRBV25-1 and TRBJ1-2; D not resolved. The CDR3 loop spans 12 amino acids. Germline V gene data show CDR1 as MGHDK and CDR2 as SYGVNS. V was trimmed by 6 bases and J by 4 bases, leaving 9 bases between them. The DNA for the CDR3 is TGTGCCAGCAGCAGAACAAGCTATGGCTACACCTTC. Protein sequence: CASSRTSYGYTF.

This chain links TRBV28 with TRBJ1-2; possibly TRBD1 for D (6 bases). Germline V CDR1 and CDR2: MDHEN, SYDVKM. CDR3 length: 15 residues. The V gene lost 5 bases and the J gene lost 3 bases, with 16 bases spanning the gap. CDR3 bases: TGTGCCAGCAGTCAAAGGTACAGGGCTGACTATGGCTACACCTTC. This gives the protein CASSQRYRADYGYTF.

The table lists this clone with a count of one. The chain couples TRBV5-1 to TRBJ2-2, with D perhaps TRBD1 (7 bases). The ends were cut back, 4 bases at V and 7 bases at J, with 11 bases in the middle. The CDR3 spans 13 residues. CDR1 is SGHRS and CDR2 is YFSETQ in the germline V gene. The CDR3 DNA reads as TGCGCCAGCAGCCCCCAGGGGGGCGGGGAGCTGTTTTTT. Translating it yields CASSPQGGGELFF.

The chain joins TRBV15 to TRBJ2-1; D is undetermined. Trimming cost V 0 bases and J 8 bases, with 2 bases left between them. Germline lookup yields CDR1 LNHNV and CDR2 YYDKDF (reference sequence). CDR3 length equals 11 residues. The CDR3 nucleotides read TGTGCCACCAGCAGAGAGGATGAGCAGTTCTTC. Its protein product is CATSREDEQFF.

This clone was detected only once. CDR3 nucleotide sequence: TGTGCCAGCAGTGAAGATCAGGAGAACACTGAAGCTTTCTTT. Amino acids: CASSEDQENTEAFF. The chain carries TRBV6-1 and TRBJ1-1; no reliable D call. Trimming removed 1 base at V and 1 base at J, with 7 bases between. This CDR3 is 14 amino acids long. Germline V CDR1 and CDR2: MNHNS, SASEGT.

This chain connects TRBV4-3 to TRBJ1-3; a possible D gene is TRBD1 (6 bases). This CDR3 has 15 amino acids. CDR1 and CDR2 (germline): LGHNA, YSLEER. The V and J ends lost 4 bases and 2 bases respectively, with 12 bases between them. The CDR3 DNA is TGCGCCAGCAGCCTGGGCAGGGGAGCTGGAAACACCATATATTTT. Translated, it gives CASSLGRGAGNTIYF.

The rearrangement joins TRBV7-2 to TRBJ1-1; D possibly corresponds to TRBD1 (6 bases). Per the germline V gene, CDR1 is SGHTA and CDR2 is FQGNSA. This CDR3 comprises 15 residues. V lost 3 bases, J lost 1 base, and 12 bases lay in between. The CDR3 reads CASSFSTGANTEAFF. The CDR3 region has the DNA TGTGCCAGCAGCTTTTCGACAGGAGCGAACACTGAAGCTTTCTTT.

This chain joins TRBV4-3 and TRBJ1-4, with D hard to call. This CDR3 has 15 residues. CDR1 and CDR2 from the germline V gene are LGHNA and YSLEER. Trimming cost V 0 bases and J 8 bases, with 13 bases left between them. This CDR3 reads CASSQDWAGEEKLFF. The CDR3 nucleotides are TGCGCCAGCAGCCAAGATTGGGCGGGAGAGGAAAAACTGTTTTTT.

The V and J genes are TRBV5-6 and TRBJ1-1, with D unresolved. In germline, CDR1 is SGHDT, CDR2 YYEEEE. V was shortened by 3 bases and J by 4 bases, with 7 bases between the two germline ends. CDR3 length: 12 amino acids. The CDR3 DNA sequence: TGTGCCAGCAGCTCCCGTGTCACTGAAGCTTTCTTT. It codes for CASSSRVTEAFF.

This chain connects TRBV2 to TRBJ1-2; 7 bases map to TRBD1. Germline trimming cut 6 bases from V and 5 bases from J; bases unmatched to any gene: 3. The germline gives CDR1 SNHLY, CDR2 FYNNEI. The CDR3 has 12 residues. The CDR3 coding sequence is TGTGCCAGCAGGGAGGGACAGTATGGCTACACCTTC. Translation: CASREGQYGYTF.

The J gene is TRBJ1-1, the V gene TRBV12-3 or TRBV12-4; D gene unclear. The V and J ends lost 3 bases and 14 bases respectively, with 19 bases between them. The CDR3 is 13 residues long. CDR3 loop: CASSFSGKGSLFF. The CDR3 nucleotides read TGTGCCAGCAGTTTTTCGGGGAAGGGTAGTTTGTTCTTT.

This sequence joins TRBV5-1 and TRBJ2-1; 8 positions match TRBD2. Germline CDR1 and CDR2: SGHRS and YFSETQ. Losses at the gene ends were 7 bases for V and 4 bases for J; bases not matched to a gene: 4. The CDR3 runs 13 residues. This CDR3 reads CASAGGGYNEQFF. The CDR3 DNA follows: TGCGCCAGCGCGGGGGGAGGATACAATGAGCAGTTCTTC.